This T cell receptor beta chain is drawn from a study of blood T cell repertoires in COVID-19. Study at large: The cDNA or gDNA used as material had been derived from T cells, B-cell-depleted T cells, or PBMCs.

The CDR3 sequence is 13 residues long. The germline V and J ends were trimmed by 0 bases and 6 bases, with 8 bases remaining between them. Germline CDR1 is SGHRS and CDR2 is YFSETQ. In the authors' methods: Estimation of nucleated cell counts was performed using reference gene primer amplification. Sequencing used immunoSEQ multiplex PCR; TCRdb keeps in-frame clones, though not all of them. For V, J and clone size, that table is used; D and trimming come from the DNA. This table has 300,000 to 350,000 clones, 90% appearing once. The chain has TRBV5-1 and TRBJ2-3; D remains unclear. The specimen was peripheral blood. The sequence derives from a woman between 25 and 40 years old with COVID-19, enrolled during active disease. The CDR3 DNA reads TGCGCCAGCAGCTTGGGATCCAGGGATACGCAGTATTTT. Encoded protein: CASSLGSRDTQYF.